One sample yielded the 10 T cell receptor beta chains listed below, sequenced in a study of T cell changes during pregnancy in multiple sclerosis. This table comes from immunoSEQ multiplex PCR, and its TCRdb copy is limited to in-frame clones, with some not included. The profile shows fewer than 50,000 clones, less than 95% of them singletons. Sequencing used CD8+ T cells from peripheral blood mononuclear cells, obtained in the first trimester of pregnancy. The receptors shown here come from a female donor with multiple sclerosis, enrolled in a pregnancy study.

This clone was observed once. This chain joins TRBV14 and TRBJ2-3; possible D gene TRBD1, 5 bases. CDR1 and CDR2 from the germline V gene are SGHDN and FVKESK. V lost 1 base and J lost 5, with 10 bases in between. The CDR3 is made up of 14 amino acids. CDR3 region: CASSQVVTGDTQYF. The CDR3 bases are TGTGCCAGCAGCCAAGTAGTTACAGGAGATACGCAGTATTTT.

The chain couples TRBV19 to TRBJ1-2, with 9 bases lining up with TRBD1. Germline trimming cut 5 bases from V and 5 bases from J; bases unmatched to any gene: 9. CDR1 and CDR2 (germline): LNHDA, SQIVND (reference sequence). The CDR3 sequence is 15 residues long. CDR3 loop: CASSSHVTGGYGYTF. CDR3 in DNA: TGTGCCAGTAGTTCGCACGTGACAGGGGGATATGGCTACACCTTC.

V and J are TRBV27 and TRBJ2-7, with 11 bases matching TRBD1. The CDR3 totals 15 residues. The J segment lost 5 bases and the V segment lost 3 bases, leaving 6 bases of the junction unmatched. Germline V gene sequence: CDR1 MNHEY, CDR2 SMNVEV (reference sequence). CDR3 coding DNA: TGTGCCAGCAGTTTTAAGGACAGGGGGCTCAACGAGCAGTACTTC. Its translation: CASSFKDRGLNEQYF.

V is TRBV30 and J is TRBJ2-7; D is possibly TRBD2 (5 bases). The V gene lost 0 bases and the J gene lost 3 bases, with 12 bases spanning the gap. The germline CDR1 and CDR2 sequences are GTSNPN and SVGIG (reference sequence). The CDR3 has 14 residues. The CDR3 DNA sequence: TGTGCCTGGAGTGTGGCGGGCGGCCGCTACGAGCAGTACTTC. Encoded protein: CAWSVAGGRYEQYF. The full variable domain, its missing parts supplied by reference TRBV30 and TRBJ2-7, is SQTIHQWPATLVQPVGSPLSLECTVEGTSNPNLYWYRQAAGRGLQLLFYSVGIGQISSEVPQNLSASRPQDRQFILSSKKLLLSDSGFYLCAWSVAGGRYEQYFGPGTRLTVT.

V and J are TRBV7-9 and TRBJ2-1; the D is unclear. Germline V gene lookup returns CDR1 SEHNR and CDR2 FQNEAQ (reference sequence). This CDR3 is 13 amino acids long. V lost 11 bases and J lost 2, with 13 bases in between. CDR3: CALGRLTYNEQFF. Written as DNA, the CDR3 is TGTGCCCTAGGCCGGCTAACCTACAATGAGCAGTTCTTC.

The chain links TRBV6-9 to TRBJ1-1, with D perhaps TRBD1 (6 bases). CDR3 length: 16 amino acids. Per the germline V gene, CDR1 is MNHGY and CDR2 is SVAAGI. V was cut by 2 bases and J by 2 bases, with 15 bases left in between. CDR3 nucleotides: TGTGCCAGCAGTTATGCCGAGGGACACCGAAACACTGAAGCTTTCTTT. Translation: CASSYAEGHRNTEAFF.

This chain connects TRBV4-1 to TRBJ1-5; TRBD1 is a possible D gene (6 bases). CDR1 is MGHRA and CDR2 is YSYEKL in the germline V gene. V was trimmed by 1 base and J by 4 bases, leaving 14 bases between them. This CDR3 contains 16 residues. CDR3 DNA sequence: TGCGCCAGCAGCCAAGGTAGAGGGGGTGAGAATCAGCCCCAGCATTTT. It is translated as CASSQGRGGENQPQHF.

The chain couples TRBV5-4 to TRBJ1-1; D is ambiguous. The CDR3 extends over 13 amino acids. V lost 0 bases to trimming and J lost 8 bases, with 11 bases between them. Germline CDR1 and CDR2: SGHNT and YYREEE (reference sequence). CDR3 coding DNA: TGTGCCAGCAGCTTGGCGCCTCCGGGAGAAGCTTTCTTT. Translation: CASSLAPPGEAFF.

This chain connects TRBV19 to TRBJ1-1, with 9 bases matching TRBD1. J was trimmed by 2 bases and V by 7 bases; bases with no gene match: 5. This CDR3 has 14 amino acids. CDR1 is LNHDA, CDR2 SQIVND, per germline (reference sequence). CDR3 region: CASILQGANTEAFF. CDR3 bases: TGTGCCAGTATTCTACAGGGGGCTAACACTGAAGCTTTCTTT.

The count of this clone is one. The chain carries TRBV5-1 and TRBJ2-7; TRBD1 might be the D (5 bases). The germline V gene encodes CDR1 SGHRS and CDR2 YFSETQ. This CDR3 has 13 residues. The ends were cut back, 4 bases at V and 4 bases at J, with 12 bases in the middle. CDR3 bases: TGCGCCAGCAGCCCCGGCTCAGGGTACGAGCAGTACTTC. Amino acid sequence: CASSPGSGYEQYF.